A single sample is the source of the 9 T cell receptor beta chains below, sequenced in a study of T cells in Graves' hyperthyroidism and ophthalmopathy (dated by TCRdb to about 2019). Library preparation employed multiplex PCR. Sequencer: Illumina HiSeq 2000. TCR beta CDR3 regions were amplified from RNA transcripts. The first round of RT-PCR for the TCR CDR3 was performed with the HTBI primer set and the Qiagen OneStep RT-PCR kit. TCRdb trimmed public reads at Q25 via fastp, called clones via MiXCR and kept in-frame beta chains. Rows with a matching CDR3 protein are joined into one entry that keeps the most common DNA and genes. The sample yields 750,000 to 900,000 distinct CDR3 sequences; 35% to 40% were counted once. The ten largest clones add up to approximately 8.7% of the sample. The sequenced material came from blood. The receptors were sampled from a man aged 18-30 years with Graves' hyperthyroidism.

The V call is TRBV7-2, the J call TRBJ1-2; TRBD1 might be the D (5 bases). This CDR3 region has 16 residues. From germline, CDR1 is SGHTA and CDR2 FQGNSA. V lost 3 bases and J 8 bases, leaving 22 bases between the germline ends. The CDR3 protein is CASSFWSSGPLSGYTF. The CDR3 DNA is TGTGCCAGCAGCTTTTGGTCGTCAGGGCCCCTCTCCGGCTACACCTTC.

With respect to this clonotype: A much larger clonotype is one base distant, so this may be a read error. The CDR3 DNA follows: TGTGCCAGCAGCCAGGCACAGGGATGTCAGCCCCAGCATTTT. Encoded protein: CASSQAQGCQPQHF. The chain has TRBV7-8 and TRBJ1-5; D may be TRBD1 (6 bases). V was cut by 5 bases and J by 6 bases, with 14 bases left in between. Germline V gene lookup returns CDR1 SGHVS and CDR2 FQNEAQ. There are 14 residues in the CDR3.

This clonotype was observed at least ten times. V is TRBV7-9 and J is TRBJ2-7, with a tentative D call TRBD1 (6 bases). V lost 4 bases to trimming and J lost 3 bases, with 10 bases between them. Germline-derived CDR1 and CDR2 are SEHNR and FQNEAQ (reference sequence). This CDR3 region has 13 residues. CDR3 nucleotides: TGTGCCAGCAGCTGGGACACCGACTACGAGCAGTACTTC. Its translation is CASSWDTDYEQYF.

The CDR3 DNA follows: TGTGCCAGCAGCTTAGAAGTTGCGACCCAGTACTTC. Translating it yields CASSLEVATQYF. The V gene is TRBV7-6, the J gene TRBJ2-5; D is unresolved. From germline, CDR1 is SGHVS and CDR2 FNYEAQ. The CDR3 consists of 12 residues. Trimming stripped 1 base from V and 7 bases from J, with 7 bases between.

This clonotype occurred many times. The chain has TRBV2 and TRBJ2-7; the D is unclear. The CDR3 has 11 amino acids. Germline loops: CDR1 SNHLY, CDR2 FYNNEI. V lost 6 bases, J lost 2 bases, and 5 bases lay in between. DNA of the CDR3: TGTGCCAGCAGACAAACCTACGAGCAGTACTTC. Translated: CASRQTYEQYF.

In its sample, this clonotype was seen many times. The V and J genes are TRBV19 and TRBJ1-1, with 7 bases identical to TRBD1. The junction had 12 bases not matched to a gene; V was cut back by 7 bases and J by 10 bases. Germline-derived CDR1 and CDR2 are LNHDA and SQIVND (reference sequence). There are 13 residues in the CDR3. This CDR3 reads CASTWEGGFGAFF. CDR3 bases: TGTGCCAGTACCTGGGAAGGGGGCTTTGGAGCTTTCTTT.

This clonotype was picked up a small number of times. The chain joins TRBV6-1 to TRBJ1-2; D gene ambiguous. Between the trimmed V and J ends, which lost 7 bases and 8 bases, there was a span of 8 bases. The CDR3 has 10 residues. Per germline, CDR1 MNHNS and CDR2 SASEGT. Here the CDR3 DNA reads TGTGCCAGCACCTCTTGGGGCTACACCTTC. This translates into CASTSWGYTF.

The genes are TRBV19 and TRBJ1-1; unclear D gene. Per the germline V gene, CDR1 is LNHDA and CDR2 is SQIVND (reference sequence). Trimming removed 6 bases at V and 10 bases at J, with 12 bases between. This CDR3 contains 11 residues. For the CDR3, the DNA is TGTGCCAGTAGCCTGTCGGTTGCAGCTTTCTTT. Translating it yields CASSLSVAAFF.

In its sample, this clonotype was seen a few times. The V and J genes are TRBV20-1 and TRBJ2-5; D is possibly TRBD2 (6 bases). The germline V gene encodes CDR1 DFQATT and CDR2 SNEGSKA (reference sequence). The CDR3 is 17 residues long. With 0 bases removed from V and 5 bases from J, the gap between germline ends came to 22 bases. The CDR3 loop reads CSARDLFGEARRETQYF. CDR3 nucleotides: TGCAGTGCTAGAGATCTCTTCGGGGAGGCCCGGCGGGAGACCCAGTACTTC.